This T cell receptor beta chain originates from a study of shared clonotypes between healthy human individuals. Study-level points and caveats: Despite large depth, sorted-subset datasets appeared incompletely sequenced.

Genomic DNA belonging to each subset was distributed in equal measure over several immunoSEQ plates. Sequencing was performed with immunoSEQ multiplex PCR; in TCRdb, only in-frame clones are kept and a portion is missing. The sample lists roughly 1.4 million clones, less than 99% occurring once. A word on this clone: Its matching antigen is unknown.

The CDR3 length is 14 residues. V lost 6 bases and J 7 bases, leaving 16 bases between the germline ends. Germline CDR1 is MRHNA and CDR2 is SNTAGT. Free of recent acute infections or vaccinations, the donors were healthy HIV-negative adults. Source material: naive CD4+ T cells sorted from blood. This sample's subset: CD45RA+ positively selected. The sequence was collected from a man younger than 45 in good health. The chain is built from TRBV6-4 and TRBJ2-1; the D gene is possibly TRBD2 (5 bases). As DNA, the CDR3 is TGTGCCAGCAGCCTCGAGGCGGGTAGAAATGAGCAGTTCTTC. It yields the protein CASSLEAGRNEQFF.